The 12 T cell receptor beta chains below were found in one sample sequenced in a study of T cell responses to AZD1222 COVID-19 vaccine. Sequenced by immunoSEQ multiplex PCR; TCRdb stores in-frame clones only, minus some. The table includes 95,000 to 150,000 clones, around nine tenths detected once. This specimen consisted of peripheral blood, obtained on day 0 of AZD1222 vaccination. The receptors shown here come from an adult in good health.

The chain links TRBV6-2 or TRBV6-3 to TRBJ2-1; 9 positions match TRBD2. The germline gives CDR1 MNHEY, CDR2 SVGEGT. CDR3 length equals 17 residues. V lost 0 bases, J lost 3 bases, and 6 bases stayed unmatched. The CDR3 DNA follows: TGTGCCAGCAGTTACTCTCCCCCTAGCGGGATCTACAATGAGCAGTTCTTC. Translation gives CASSYSPPSGIYNEQFF.

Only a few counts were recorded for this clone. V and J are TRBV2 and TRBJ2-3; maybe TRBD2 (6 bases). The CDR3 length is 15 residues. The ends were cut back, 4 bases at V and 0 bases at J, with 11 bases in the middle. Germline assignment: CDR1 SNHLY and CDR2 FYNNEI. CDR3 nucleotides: TGTGCCAGCAGTGTGGAGGGAACTAGCACAGATACGCAGTATTTT. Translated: CASSVEGTSTDTQYF.

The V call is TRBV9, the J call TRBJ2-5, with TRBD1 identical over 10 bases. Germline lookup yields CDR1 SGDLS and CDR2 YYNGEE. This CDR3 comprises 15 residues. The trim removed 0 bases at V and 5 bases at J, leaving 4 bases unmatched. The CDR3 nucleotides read TGTGCCAGCAGCGTAGCCCAGGACAGGGGGGAGACCCAGTACTTC. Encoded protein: CASSVAQDRGETQYF.

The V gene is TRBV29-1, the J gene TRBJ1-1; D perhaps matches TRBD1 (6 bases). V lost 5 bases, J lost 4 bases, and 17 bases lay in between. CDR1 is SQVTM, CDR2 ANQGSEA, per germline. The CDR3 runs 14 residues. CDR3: CSVPKGGYSTEAFF. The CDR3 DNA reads TGCAGCGTTCCGAAGGGGGGATACAGCACTGAAGCTTTCTTT.

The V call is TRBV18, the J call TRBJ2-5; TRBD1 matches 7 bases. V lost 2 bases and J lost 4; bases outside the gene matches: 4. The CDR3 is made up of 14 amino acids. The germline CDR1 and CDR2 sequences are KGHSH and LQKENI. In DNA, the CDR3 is TGTGCCAGCTCACCAATGGGACAGCTAGAGACCCAGTACTTC. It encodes CASSPMGQLETQYF. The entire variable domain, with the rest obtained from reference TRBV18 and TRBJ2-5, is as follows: NAGVMQNPRHLVRRRGQEARLRCSPMKGHSHVYWYRQLPEEGLKFMVYLQKENIIDESGMPKERFSAEFPKEGPSILRIQQVVRGDSAAYFCASSPMGQLETQYFGPGTRLLVL.

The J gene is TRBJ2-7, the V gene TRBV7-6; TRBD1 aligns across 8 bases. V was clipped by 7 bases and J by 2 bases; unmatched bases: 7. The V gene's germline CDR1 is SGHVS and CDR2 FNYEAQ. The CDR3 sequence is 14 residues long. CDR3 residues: CASKAAGGAYEQYF. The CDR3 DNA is TGTGCCAGCAAGGCGGCAGGGGGCGCCTACGAGCAGTACTTC.

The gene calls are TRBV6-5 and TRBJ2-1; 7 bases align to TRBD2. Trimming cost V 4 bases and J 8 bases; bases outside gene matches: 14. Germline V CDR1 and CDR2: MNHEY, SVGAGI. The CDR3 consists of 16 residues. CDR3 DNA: TGTGCCAGCAGTTTGTACACGCGGGAGATTAGTGATGAGCAGTTCTTC. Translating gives CASSLYTREISDEQFF.

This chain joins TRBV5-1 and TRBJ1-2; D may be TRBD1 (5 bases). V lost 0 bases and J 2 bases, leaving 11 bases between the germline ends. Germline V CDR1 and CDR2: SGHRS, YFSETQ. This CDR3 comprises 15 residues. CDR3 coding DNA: TGCGCCAGCAGCTTGGGGTTAGGGGAAAACTATGGCTACACCTTC. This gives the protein CASSLGLGENYGYTF.

The CDR3 spells CASSVSGQHNEQFF. The CDR3 nucleotides are TGTGCCAGCAGTGTTTCGGGACAGCACAATGAGCAGTTCTTC. The J gene is TRBJ2-1, the V gene TRBV25-1; 7 bases are shared with TRBD1. The CDR3 has 14 amino acids. V was clipped by 4 bases and J by 5 bases; unmatched bases: 5. Germline V CDR1 and CDR2: MGHDK, SYGVNS. Based on the CDR3 plus reference TRBV25-1 and TRBJ2-1, the full variable domain is EADIYQTPRYLVIGTGKKITLECSQTMGHDKMYWYQQDPGMELHLIHYSYGVNSTEKGDLSSESTVSRIRTEHFPLTLESARPSHTSQYLCASSVSGQHNEQFFGPGTRLTVL.

In DNA, the CDR3 is TGTGCCAGCAGCTTGGGTCAGCTAGATGAAAAACTGTTTTTT. Protein: CASSLGQLDEKLFF. V gene TRBV7-9 combines with J gene TRBJ1-4, with D unresolved. This CDR3 has 14 residues. Germline V gives CDR1 SEHNR, CDR2 FQNEAQ (reference sequence). Trimming left V 3 bases short and J 6 bases short, with 11 bases between.

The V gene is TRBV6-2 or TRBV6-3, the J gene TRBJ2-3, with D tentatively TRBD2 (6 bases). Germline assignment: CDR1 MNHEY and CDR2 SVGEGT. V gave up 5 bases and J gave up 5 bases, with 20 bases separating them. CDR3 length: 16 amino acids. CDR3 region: CASSAGWGPREDTQYF. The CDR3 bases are TGTGCCAGCAGTGCCGGCTGGGGCCCGCGGGAAGATACGCAGTATTTT.

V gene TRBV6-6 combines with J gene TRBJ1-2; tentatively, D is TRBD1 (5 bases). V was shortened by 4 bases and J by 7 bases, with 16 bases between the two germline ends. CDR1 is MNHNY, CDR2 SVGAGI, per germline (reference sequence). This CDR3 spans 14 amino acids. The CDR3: CASSSQQGDTGYTF. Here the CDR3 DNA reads TGTGCCAGCAGTTCGCAGCAGGGTGATACTGGCTACACCTTC.